One and the same sample provided the 2 T cell receptor beta chains below, sequenced in a study of monozygotic twins with inflammatory bowel disease. For each CDR3 protein, TCRdb gives one entry from its re-call of the 5' RACE reads, without DNA. The sample totals hundreds of thousands of distinct CDR3 sequences; its top ten clones hold less than 6.5%. Source material: blood. These receptors were obtained from a human donor with ulcerative colitis or Crohn's disease, or a healthy co-twin of an affected twin (not recorded which).

The chain employs TRBV5-4 and TRBJ2-3; TCRdb reports TRBD1, a call that lacks DNA to check it against. CDR1 and CDR2 (germline): SGHNT, YYREEE (reference sequence). This CDR3 has 14 amino acids. CDR3 residues: CASSPDRSTDTQYF.

The rearrangement links TRBV7-2 to TRBJ1-2. Germline values: CDR1 SGHTA, CDR2 FQGNSA. The CDR3 sequence is 14 residues long. The CDR3 sequence is CVSSPALQNYGYTF.